The 29 T cell receptor beta chains in this list originate from one sample, sequenced in a study of blood T cells in healthy people across ages. The second PCR ran about 6 to 11 cycles with a sample-barcoded 5' primer and J-beta primers. TCRdb reprocessed the 5' RACE reads with MiXCR, giving one entry per CDR3 protein. There are about 800,000 distinct CDR3 sequences in the sample; 20% to 25% occur only once, and approximately 3.7% lies in the top ten. The data also belong to a second study, concerning T cells of mothers and their children.

The sample comprised blood. The receptors derive from a boy aged 5-17 years in good health.

This sequence joins TRBV2 and TRBJ2-4, with D perhaps given as TRBD1 or TRBD2 (5 bases each). V lost 7 bases and J 5 bases, leaving 15 bases between the germline ends. The CDR3 runs to 14 residues. Per germline, CDR1 SNHLY and CDR2 FYNNEI. The CDR3 is CASNTRGAENIQYF. CDR3 nucleotides: TGTGCCAGCAACACTCGGGGCGCGGAAAACATTCAGTACTTC.

CDR3 coding DNA: TGCAGTGCTAGGAGGGTGCTGGGATACAATGAGCAGTTCTTC. This translates into CSARRVLGYNEQFF. This rearrangement joins TRBV20-1 to TRBJ2-1; D possibly corresponds to TRBD2 (5 bases). The CDR3 loop spans 14 amino acids. Trimming took 3 bases from V and 4 from J, leaving 13 bases between them. Germline CDR1 is DFQATT and CDR2 is SNEGSKA (reference sequence).

This chain joins TRBV7-2 and TRBJ1-2; D gene uncertain. Per germline, CDR1 SGHTA and CDR2 FQGNSA. The V gene lost 5 bases and the J gene lost 5 bases, with 18 bases spanning the gap. This CDR3 has 15 residues. CDR3: CASSPRPAILYGYTF. In DNA, the CDR3 is TGTGCCAGCAGCCCCCGACCAGCCATACTGTATGGCTACACCTTC.

The chain joins TRBV28 to TRBJ2-5, with D perhaps TRBD1 (6 bases). Germline V lookup: CDR1 MDHEN, CDR2 SYDVKM. The V end lost 10 bases, the J end lost 1 base, and 13 bases lay between the germline ends. The length of the CDR3 is 13 residues. As DNA, the CDR3 is TGTGCCAACAGACGGACAGCCCAAGAGACCCAGTACTTC. Its translation is CANRRTAQETQYF.

This rearrangement joins TRBV20-1 to TRBJ2-7; TRBD2 is a possible D gene (6 bases). This CDR3 is built from 16 residues. With 0 bases removed from V and 5 bases from J, the gap between germline ends came to 20 bases. Germline V gene data show CDR1 as DFQATT and CDR2 as SNEGSKA (reference sequence). The CDR3 reads CSARDPLARATHEQYF. DNA for the CDR3: TGCAGTGCTAGAGATCCTCTAGCGCGTGCCACGCACGAGCAGTACTTC.

Only a few counts were recorded for this clonotype. The chain joins TRBV4-3 to TRBJ2-7; 7 bases line up with TRBD1. The V and J ends lost 5 bases and 2 bases, in that order; junction bases with no gene match: 9. This CDR3 comprises 15 residues. CDR1 and CDR2 from the germline V gene are LGHNA and YSLEER. CDR3 nucleotides: TGCGCCAGCAGCAAAAGGCGGACAGGAGCCTACGAGCAGTACTTC. Its translation: CASSKRRTGAYEQYF.

The genes are TRBV27 and TRBJ1-1, with D unresolved. The CDR3 loop spans 13 amino acids. Trimming stripped 4 bases from V and 4 bases from J, with 10 bases between. Germline V lookup: CDR1 MNHEY, CDR2 SMNVEV (reference sequence). The CDR3 reads CASSWGWGTEAFF. CDR3 nucleotide sequence: TGTGCCAGCAGTTGGGGATGGGGCACTGAAGCTTTCTTT.

This clonotype was detected a few times. This chain connects TRBV29-1 to TRBJ2-3; TRBD2 matches at 7 bases. The length of the CDR3 is 12 residues. V lost 4 bases and J lost 4; bases outside the gene matches: 2. The V gene's germline CDR1 is SQVTM and CDR2 ANQGSEA. CDR3 nucleotide sequence: TGCAGCGTTGTCGCGGGGGCAGATACGCAGTATTTT. It codes for CSVVAGADTQYF.

The CDR3 is CASSGGQGRTEAFF. For the CDR3, the DNA is TGCGCCAGCAGCGGGGGACAGGGACGGACTGAAGCTTTCTTT. The chain recombines TRBV5-1 with TRBJ1-1; 9 bases align to TRBD1. Germline V gene sequence: CDR1 SGHRS, CDR2 YFSETQ. The junction had 6 bases not matched to a gene; V was cut back by 4 bases and J by 5 bases. The CDR3 is 14 residues long.

With regard to this clonotype: Germline is not matched at one junction end, which may reflect a read error. The chain links TRBV6-2 or TRBV6-3 to TRBJ2-2; D may be TRBD2 (5 bases). The germline V gene encodes CDR1 MNHEY and CDR2 SVGEGT. The CDR3 runs to 15 residues. The CDR3 nucleotides read TGTGCCAGCAGCCGCGGTGAACGGAACACCGGGGAGCTGTTGTTT. Its protein product is CASSRGERNTGELLF.

This clonotype was seen a handful of times. The chain employs TRBV5-6 and TRBJ2-2, with 7 bases that match TRBD2. V shed 0 bases, J shed 7 bases, and the junction held 3 bases outside the gene matches. From germline, CDR1 is SGHDT and CDR2 YYEEEE. This CDR3 has 14 amino acids. The CDR3 coding sequence is TGTGCCAGCAGCTTGGCAGCGGGATACGGGGAGCTGTTTTTT. This sequence encodes CASSLAAGYGELFF.

The chain recombines TRBV7-2 with TRBJ2-5; 8 nucleotides align to TRBD2. TRBJ2-7 matches the DNA end more closely, so the J call is doubtful. Looked up from germline, CDR1 is SGHTA and CDR2 is FQGNSA. The CDR3 consists of 14 residues. The CDR3 is CASNTGLRGDEQYF. CDR3 coding DNA: TGTGCCAGCAACACTGGGCTGCGGGGGGACGAGCAGTACTTC.

The sample holds many counts of this clonotype. This chain uses TRBV7-9 with TRBJ1-4, with D perhaps TRBD1 (5 bases). V dropped 6 bases and J dropped 6 bases, with 11 bases sitting between them. Germline V gives CDR1 SEHNR, CDR2 FQNEAQ (reference sequence). CDR3 length: 13 residues. The CDR3 DNA sequence: TGTGCCAGCAGTTTGGGGGGTGATGAAAAACTGTTTTTT. It specifies CASSLGGDEKLFF.

Only one count was recorded for this clonotype. This chain links TRBV7-2 with TRBJ2-4, with TRBD2 matching 13 bases. Germline CDR1 reads SGHTA; CDR2 reads FQGNSA. The CDR3 has 15 amino acids. After removal of 5 bases from V and 15 bases from J, the junction contained 13 bases not matched to a gene. DNA for the CDR3: TGTGCCAGCAGCCTCGACGGACTAGCGGGAGACGATCGGTACTTC. Translating it yields CASSLDGLAGDDRYF. The variable domain in full, completed from reference TRBV7-2 and TRBJ2-4, reads GAGVSQSPSNKVTEKGKDVELRCDPISGHTALYWYRQSLGQGLEFLIYFQGNSAPDKSGLPSDRFSAERTGGSVSTLTIQRTQQEDSAVYLCASSLDGLAGDDRYFGAGTRLSVL.

This clonotype was observed a few times. The CDR3 loop is CASSPSTLPTYNEQFF. In DNA, the CDR3 is TGTGCCAGCAGTCCCTCGACACTACCTACCTACAATGAGCAGTTCTTC. The rearrangement joins TRBV28 to TRBJ2-1; unclear D gene. Looked up from germline, CDR1 is MDHEN and CDR2 is SYDVKM. Trimming shortened V by 5 bases and J by 2 bases, and 16 bases separated the two germline ends. This CDR3 contains 16 residues.

This clonotype was picked up a small number of times. V is TRBV5-1 and J is TRBJ2-5; D is unclear. V lost 0 bases to trimming and J lost 3 bases, with 9 bases between them. Germline CDR1 SGHRS, CDR2 YFSETQ. This CDR3 region has 14 residues. The CDR3 loop is CASSLGVRKETQYF. The CDR3 DNA is TGCGCCAGCAGCTTGGGGGTGAGAAAAGAGACCCAGTACTTC.

This clonotype was detected only a few times. V is TRBV14 and J is TRBJ2-7, with D perhaps matching TRBD1 (6 bases). This CDR3 region has 15 residues. Germline CDR1 SGHDN, CDR2 FVKESK. Trimming took 1 base from V and 6 from J, leaving 16 bases between them. CDR3 in amino acids: CASSQVNEVGAEQYF. The CDR3 bases are TGTGCCAGCAGCCAAGTAAACGAGGTGGGGGCCGAGCAGTACTTC.

A few counts support this clonotype. This chain uses TRBV2 with TRBJ2-3; the D call may be TRBD1 or TRBD2 (5 bases each). The germline CDR1 and CDR2 sequences are SNHLY and FYNNEI. V was shortened by 3 bases and J by 1 base, with 8 bases between the two germline ends. The CDR3 is made up of 14 amino acids. CDR3 coding DNA: TGTGCCAGCAGTGAGGGGGTTGGCACAGATACGCAGTATTTT. Translating gives CASSEGVGTDTQYF.

V gene TRBV27 combines with J gene TRBJ1-5; D is undetermined. The V end lost 0 bases, the J end lost 2 bases, and 5 bases lay between the germline ends. The CDR3 loop spans 14 amino acids. Germline CDR1 reads MNHEY; CDR2 reads SMNVEV (reference sequence). The CDR3 DNA is TGTGCCAGCAGTTTATCCCATGGCAATCAGCCCCAGCATTTT. It translates to CASSLSHGNQPQHF.

This clonotype was observed a handful of times. CDR3 nucleotide sequence: TGTGCCAGCAGTTCCCGGGGCACTCATGCCTACAATGAGCAGTTCTTC. Protein sequence: CASSSRGTHAYNEQFF. The V gene is TRBV6-2 or TRBV6-3, the J gene TRBJ2-1; D tentatively fits TRBD1 or TRBD2 (5 bases each). V lost 4 bases and J lost 2, with 15 bases in between. The CDR3 loop spans 16 amino acids. The V gene's germline CDR1 is MNHEY and CDR2 SVGEGT.

The count of this clonotype is one. The V call is TRBV5-5, the J call TRBJ1-4; tentative D call: TRBD1 (5 bases). CDR3 length equals 17 residues. The germline V gene has CDR1 SGHKS and CDR2 YYEKEE (reference sequence). V gave up 4 bases and J gave up 5 bases, with 21 bases separating them. The CDR3 protein is CASSIGGSGGENEKLFF. The CDR3 DNA follows: TGTGCCAGCAGCATCGGGGGTAGCGGTGGGGAGAATGAAAAACTGTTTTTT. The full variable domain, its missing parts supplied by reference TRBV5-5 and TRBJ1-4, is DAGVTQSPTHLIKTRGQQVTLRCSPISGHKSVSWYQQVLGQGPQFIFQYYEKEERGRGNFPDRFSARQFPNYSSELNVNALLLGDSALYLCASSIGGSGGENEKLFFGSGTQLSVL.

This clonotype has ten or more counts. The chain is built from TRBV9 and TRBJ1-1, with TRBD1 matching over 7 bases. The CDR3 is 13 residues long. The germline V gene encodes CDR1 SGDLS and CDR2 YYNGEE. With V trimmed by 2 bases and J by 7 bases, 5 bases remained unmatched. CDR3 protein: CASSVGGQNEAFF. CDR3 sequence (DNA): TGTGCCAGCAGCGTTGGGGGACAGAATGAAGCTTTCTTT.

V gene TRBV5-5 combines with J gene TRBJ2-3; 7 bases fit TRBD2. Germline loops: CDR1 SGHKS, CDR2 YYEKEE (reference sequence). V shed 3 bases and J 2 bases; nucleotides not matched to a gene: 6. The CDR3 consists of 15 residues. CDR3 bases: TGTGCCAGCAGCTCAAGCGGGGCCCACACAGATACGCAGTATTTT. Translating it yields CASSSSGAHTDTQYF.

This clonotype has ten or more counts. V and J are TRBV9 and TRBJ2-5; D may be TRBD2 (5 bases). The CDR3 totals 13 residues. CDR1 SGDLS and CDR2 YYNGEE come from the germline V gene. Trimming left V 0 bases short and J 2 bases short, with 5 bases between. This chain's CDR3 is CASSVGGQETQYF. In DNA form, the CDR3 reads TGTGCCAGCAGCGTAGGAGGGCAAGAGACCCAGTACTTC.

This chain joins TRBV20-1 and TRBJ2-5, with D possibly being TRBD1 (6 bases). The DNA end is a closer match to TRBJ2-7, so the J assignment may be wrong. The CDR3 runs 14 residues. Germline CDR1 DFQATT, CDR2 SNEGSKA (reference sequence). CDR3 coding DNA: TGCAGTGCTAGAGATGGCCACAGGGCCTACGAGCAGTACTTC. Protein: CSARDGHRAYEQYF.

Many counts were recorded for this clonotype. The CDR3 here is CASSFGGATEAFF. CDR3 in DNA: TGTGCCAGCAGCTTTGGGGGGGCCACTGAAGCTTTCTTT. The chain joins TRBV7-9 to TRBJ1-1; D perhaps matches TRBD1 (6 bases). Trimming left V 3 bases short and J 4 bases short, with 9 bases between. This CDR3 contains 13 residues. The V gene's germline CDR1 is SEHNR and CDR2 FQNEAQ (reference sequence).

The chain couples TRBV20-1 to TRBJ2-1, with 9 nucleotides matching TRBD2. The CDR3 consists of 15 residues. Germline assignment: CDR1 DFQATT and CDR2 SNEGSKA (reference sequence). V lost 2 bases to trimming and J lost 10 bases; unmatched junction nucleotides: 12. The CDR3 DNA sequence: TGCAGTGCTAGAACGTTGGGACTAGCAATCGTGGAGCAGTTCTTC. As protein: CSARTLGLAIVEQFF.

To note about this clonotype: Relative to the germline gene, one junction end is altered; a read error may explain this. This sequence joins TRBV4-1 and TRBJ2-2; D call uncertain. The germline gives CDR1 MGHRA, CDR2 YSYEKL. CDR3 length: 16 residues. The CDR3 spells CASGHTKSPGTRELFF. The CDR3 bases are TGCGCCAGCGGCCACACTAAGTCACCGGGCACCCGGGAGCTGTTTTTT.

V usage is TRBV20-1 and J usage is TRBJ2-3; 8 bases fit TRBD1. CDR1 and CDR2 (germline): DFQATT, SNEGSKA (reference sequence). This CDR3 contains 14 residues. J lost 4 bases, V lost 6 bases, and 9 bases had no gene match. CDR3 sequence reads: CSAPGQGVADTQYF. CDR3 in DNA: TGCAGTGCCCCTGGACAGGGCGTCGCAGATACGCAGTATTTT.